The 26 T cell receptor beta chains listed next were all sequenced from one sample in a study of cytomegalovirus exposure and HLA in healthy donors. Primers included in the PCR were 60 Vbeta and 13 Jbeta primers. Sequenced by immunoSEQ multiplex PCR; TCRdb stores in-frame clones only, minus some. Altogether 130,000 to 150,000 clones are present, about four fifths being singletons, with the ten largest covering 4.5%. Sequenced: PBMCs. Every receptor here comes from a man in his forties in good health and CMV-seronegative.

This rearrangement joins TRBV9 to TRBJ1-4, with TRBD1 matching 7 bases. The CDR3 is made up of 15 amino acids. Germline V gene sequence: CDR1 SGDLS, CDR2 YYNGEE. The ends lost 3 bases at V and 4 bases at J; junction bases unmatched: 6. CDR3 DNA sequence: TGTGCCAGCAGCGGACAGGGCGGAGGTAATGAAAAACTGTTTTTT. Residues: CASSGQGGGNEKLFF.

The CDR3 loop is CASSRQGGPYEQYF. CDR3 nucleotide sequence: TGTGCCAGCAGCCGACAGGGGGGCCCCTACGAGCAGTACTTC. V gene TRBV14 combines with J gene TRBJ2-7; 9 nucleotides agree with TRBD1. This CDR3 region has 14 residues. Per germline, CDR1 SGHDN and CDR2 FVKESK. Unmatched junction bases numbered 3, after V lost 4 bases and J lost 2 bases.

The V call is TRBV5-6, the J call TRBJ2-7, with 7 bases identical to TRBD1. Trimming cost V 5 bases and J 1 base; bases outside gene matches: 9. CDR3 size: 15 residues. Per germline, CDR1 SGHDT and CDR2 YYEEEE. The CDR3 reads CASSFLDRTSYEQYF. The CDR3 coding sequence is TGTGCCAGCAGTTTTCTGGACAGGACATCCTACGAGCAGTACTTC. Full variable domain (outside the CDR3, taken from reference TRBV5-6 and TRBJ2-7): DAGVTQSPTHLIKTRGQQVTLRCSPKSGHDTVSWYQQALGQGPQFIFQYYEEEERQRGNFPDRFSGHQFPNYSSELNVNALLLGDSALYLCASSFLDRTSYEQYFGPGTRLTVT.

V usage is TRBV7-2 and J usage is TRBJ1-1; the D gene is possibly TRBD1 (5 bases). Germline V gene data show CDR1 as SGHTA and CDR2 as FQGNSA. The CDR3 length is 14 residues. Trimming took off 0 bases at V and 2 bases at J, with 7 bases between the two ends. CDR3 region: CASSLAGGNTEAFF. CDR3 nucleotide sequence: TGTGCCAGCAGCTTAGCCGGGGGAAACACTGAAGCTTTCTTT.

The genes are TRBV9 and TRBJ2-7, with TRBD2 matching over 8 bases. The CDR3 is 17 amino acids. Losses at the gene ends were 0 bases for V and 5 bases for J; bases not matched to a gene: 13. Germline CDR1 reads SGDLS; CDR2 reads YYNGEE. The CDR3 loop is CASSVGIGARGVNEQYF. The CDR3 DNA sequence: TGTGCCAGCAGCGTAGGGATCGGCGCGCGGGGGGTGAACGAGCAGTACTTC.

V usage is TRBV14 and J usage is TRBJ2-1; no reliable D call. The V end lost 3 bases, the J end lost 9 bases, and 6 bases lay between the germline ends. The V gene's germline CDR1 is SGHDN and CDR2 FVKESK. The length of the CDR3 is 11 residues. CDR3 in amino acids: CASSHLSEQFF. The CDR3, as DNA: TGTGCCAGCAGCCACCTCAGTGAGCAGTTCTTC.

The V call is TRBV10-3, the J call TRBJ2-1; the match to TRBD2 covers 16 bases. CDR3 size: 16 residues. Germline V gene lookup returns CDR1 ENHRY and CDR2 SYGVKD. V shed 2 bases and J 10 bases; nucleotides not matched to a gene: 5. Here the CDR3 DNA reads TGTGCCATCAGTGAGCCGGGACTAGCGGGGGGGAACGAGCAGTTCTTC. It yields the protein CAISEPGLAGGNEQFF.

The CDR3 nucleotides are TGTGCCAGCAGTCCGGGACAGGTGATGTCCGGGGAGCTGTTTTTT. Translating it yields CASSPGQVMSGELFF. V is TRBV27 and J is TRBJ2-2; 8 nucleotides match TRBD1. J was trimmed by 6 bases and V by 5 bases; bases with no gene match: 8. The CDR3 length is 15 residues. Germline-derived CDR1 and CDR2 are MNHEY and SMNVEV (reference sequence).

CDR3 nucleotides: TGTGCCAGCAGCGCAAGACCGGGAGGTAATTCACCCCTCCACTTT. Amino acid sequence: CASSARPGGNSPLHF. The chain joins TRBV9 to TRBJ1-6; D not resolved. V was cut by 3 bases and J by 6 bases, with 13 bases left in between. The CDR3 totals 15 residues. Germline assignment: CDR1 SGDLS and CDR2 YYNGEE.

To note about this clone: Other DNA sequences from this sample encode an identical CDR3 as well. Here the CDR3 DNA reads TGTGCCTGGAGTGTGTCAGGGGATTTCAATCAGCCCCAGCATTTT. Amino acids: CAWSVSGDFNQPQHF. The V and J genes are TRBV30 and TRBJ1-5, with D perhaps matching TRBD1 (6 bases). Germline V gives CDR1 GTSNPN, CDR2 SVGIG (reference sequence). The CDR3 sequence is 15 residues long. V gave up 0 bases and J gave up 3 bases, with 12 bases separating them.

CDR3 protein: CSVSRGGALREKLFF. For the CDR3, the DNA is TGCAGCGTTTCTCGTGGGGGGGCGCTTCGGGAAAAACTGTTTTTT. This chain links TRBV29-1 with TRBJ1-4, with D tentatively TRBD1 (6 bases). The V gene lost 5 bases and the J gene lost 8 bases, with 21 bases spanning the gap. The length of the CDR3 is 15 residues. The germline CDR1 and CDR2 sequences are SQVTM and ANQGSEA.

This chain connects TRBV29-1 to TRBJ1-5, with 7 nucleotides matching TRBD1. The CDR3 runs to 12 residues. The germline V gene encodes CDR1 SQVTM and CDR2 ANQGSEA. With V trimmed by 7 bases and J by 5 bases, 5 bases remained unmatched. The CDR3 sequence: CSAGTEYQPQHF. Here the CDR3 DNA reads TGCAGCGCGGGGACAGAATATCAGCCCCAGCATTTT.

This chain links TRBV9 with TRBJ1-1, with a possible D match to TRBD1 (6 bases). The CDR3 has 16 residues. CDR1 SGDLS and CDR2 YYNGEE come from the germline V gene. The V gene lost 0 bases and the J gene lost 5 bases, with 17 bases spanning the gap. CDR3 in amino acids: CASSVGTVPPGTEAFF. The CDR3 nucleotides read TGTGCCAGCAGCGTAGGGACAGTCCCACCCGGGACTGAAGCTTTCTTT.

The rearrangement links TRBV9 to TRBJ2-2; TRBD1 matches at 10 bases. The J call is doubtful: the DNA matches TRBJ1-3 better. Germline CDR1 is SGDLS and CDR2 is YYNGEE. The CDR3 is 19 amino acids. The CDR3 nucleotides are TGTGCCAGCAGCGCTTATCCGGGACAGGGGATATCCCTGGGAAACACCATATATTTT. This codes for CASSAYPGQGISLGNTIYF.

The chain's CDR3 is CASSADRKTEAFF. The CDR3 DNA reads as TGTGCCAGCAGTGCGGACAGGAAAACTGAAGCTTTCTTT. The chain is built from TRBV6-4 and TRBJ1-1, with TRBD1 identical over 7 bases. Germline CDR1 reads MRHNA; CDR2 reads SNTAGT. Germline trimming cut 4 bases from V and 5 bases from J; bases unmatched to any gene: 4. The CDR3 extends over 13 amino acids.

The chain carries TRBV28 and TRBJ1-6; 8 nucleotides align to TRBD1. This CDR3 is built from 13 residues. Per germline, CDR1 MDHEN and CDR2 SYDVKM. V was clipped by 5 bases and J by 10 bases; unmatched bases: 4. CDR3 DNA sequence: TGTGCCAGCAGTCCGGACAGGGCCTCACCCCTCCACTTT. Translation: CASSPDRASPLHF. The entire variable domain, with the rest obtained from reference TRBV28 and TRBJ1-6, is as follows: DVKVTQSSRYLVKRTGEKVFLECVQDMDHENMFWYRQDPGLGLRLIYFSYDVKMKEKGDIPEGYSVSREKKERFSLILESASTNQTSMYLCASSPDRASPLHFGNGTRLTVT.

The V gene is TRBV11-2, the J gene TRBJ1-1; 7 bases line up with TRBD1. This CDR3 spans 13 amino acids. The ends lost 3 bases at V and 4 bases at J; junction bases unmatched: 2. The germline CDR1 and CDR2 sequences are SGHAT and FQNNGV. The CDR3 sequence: CASSFGQATEAFF. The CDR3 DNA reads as TGTGCCAGCAGCTTCGGACAGGCCACTGAAGCTTTCTTT.

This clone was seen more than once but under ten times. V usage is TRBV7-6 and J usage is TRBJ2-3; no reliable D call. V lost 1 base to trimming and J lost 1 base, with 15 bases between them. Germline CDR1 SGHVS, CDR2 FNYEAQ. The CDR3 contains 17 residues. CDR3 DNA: TGTGCCAGCAGCTTAGGTGGCGGCCCCGCCGGCACAGATACGCAGTATTTT. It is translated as CASSLGGGPAGTDTQYF. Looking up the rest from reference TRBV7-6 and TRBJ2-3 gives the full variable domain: GAGVSQSPRYKVTKRGQDVALRCDPISGHVSLYWYRQALGQGPEFLTYFNYEAQQDKSGLPNDRFSAERPEGSISTLTIQRTEQRDSAMYRCASSLGGGPAGTDTQYFGPGTRLTVL.

The DNA of the CDR3 is TGTGCCAGCAGCTTGGTCGGGGGAGGGGGTGAAGCTTTCTTT. This codes for CASSLVGGGGEAFF. The rearrangement links TRBV5-4 to TRBJ1-1, with TRBD1 as a possible D gene (6 bases). CDR1 SGHNT and CDR2 YYREEE come from the germline V gene (reference sequence). With 0 bases removed from V and 7 bases from J, the gap between germline ends came to 13 bases. The CDR3 runs to 14 residues.

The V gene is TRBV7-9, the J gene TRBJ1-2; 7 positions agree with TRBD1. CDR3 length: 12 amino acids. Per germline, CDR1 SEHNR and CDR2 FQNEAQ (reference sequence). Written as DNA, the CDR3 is TGTCTGACAGGGATAGATGGCTATGGCTACACCTTC. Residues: CLTGIDGYGYTF. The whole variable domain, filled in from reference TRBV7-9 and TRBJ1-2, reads DTGVSQNPRHKITKRGQNVTFRCDPISEHNRLYWYRQTLGQGPEFLTYFQNEAQLEKSRLLSDRFSAERPKGSFSTLEIQRTEQGDSAMYLCLTGIDGYGYTFGSGTRLTVV.

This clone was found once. The CDR3 loop is CASSYAQGRNYGYTF. CDR3 sequence (DNA): TGTGCCAGCAGTTACGCACAGGGTAGAAACTATGGCTACACCTTC. The chain is built from TRBV6-5 and TRBJ1-2; tentatively, D is TRBD1 (6 bases). Germline CDR1 MNHEY, CDR2 SVGAGI. The CDR3 covers 15 residues. V was clipped by 2 bases and J by 2 bases, with 12 bases between them.

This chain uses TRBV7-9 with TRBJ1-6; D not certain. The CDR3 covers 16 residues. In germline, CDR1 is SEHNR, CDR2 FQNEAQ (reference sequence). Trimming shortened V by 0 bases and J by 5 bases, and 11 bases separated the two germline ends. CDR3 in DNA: TGTGCCAGCAGCTTAGCGCGGGCAGTAAATAATTCACCCCTCCACTTT. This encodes CASSLARAVNNSPLHF.

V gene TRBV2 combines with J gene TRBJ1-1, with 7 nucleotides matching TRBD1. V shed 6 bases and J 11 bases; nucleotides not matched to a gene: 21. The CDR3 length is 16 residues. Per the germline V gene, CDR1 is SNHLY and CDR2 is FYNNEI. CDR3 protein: CASRTLSLDRDSGAFF. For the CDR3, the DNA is TGTGCCAGCAGGACTCTTTCCTTAGACAGGGATTCGGGCGCTTTCTTT.

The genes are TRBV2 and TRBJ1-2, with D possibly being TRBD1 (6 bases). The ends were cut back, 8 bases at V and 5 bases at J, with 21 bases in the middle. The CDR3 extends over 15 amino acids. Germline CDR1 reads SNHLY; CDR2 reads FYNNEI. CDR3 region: CASLEEGTWTYGYTF. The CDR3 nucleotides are TGTGCCAGCCTAGAAGAAGGGACATGGACGTATGGCTACACCTTC.

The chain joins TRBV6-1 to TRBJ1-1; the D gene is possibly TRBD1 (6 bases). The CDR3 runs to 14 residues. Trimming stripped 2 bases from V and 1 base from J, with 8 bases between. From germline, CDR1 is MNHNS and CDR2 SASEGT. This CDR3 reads CASSETGTNTEAFF. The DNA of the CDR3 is TGTGCCAGCAGTGAAACAGGGACGAACACTGAAGCTTTCTTT.

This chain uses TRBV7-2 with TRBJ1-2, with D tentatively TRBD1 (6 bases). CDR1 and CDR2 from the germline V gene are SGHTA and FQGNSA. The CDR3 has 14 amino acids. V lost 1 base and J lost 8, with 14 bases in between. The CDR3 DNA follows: TGTGCCAGCAGCTTAGGGACAGCCTCCTGGGGCTACACCTTC. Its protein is CASSLGTASWGYTF.